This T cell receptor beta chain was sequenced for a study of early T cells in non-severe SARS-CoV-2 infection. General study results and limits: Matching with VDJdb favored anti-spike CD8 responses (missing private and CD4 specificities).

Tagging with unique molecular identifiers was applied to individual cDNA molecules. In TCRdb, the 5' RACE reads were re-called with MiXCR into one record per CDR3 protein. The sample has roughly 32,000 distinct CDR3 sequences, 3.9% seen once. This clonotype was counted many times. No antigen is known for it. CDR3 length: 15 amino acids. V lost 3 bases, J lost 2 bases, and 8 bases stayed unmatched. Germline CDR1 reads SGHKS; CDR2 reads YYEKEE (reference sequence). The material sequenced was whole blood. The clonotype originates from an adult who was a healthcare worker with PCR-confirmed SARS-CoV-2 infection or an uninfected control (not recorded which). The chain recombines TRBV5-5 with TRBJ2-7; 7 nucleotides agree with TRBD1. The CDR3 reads CASSSLQGNPYEQYF. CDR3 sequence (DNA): TGTGCCAGCAGCTCCCTACAGGGGAACCCCTACGAGCAGTACTTC.